Presented here are 26 T cell receptor beta chains from one specimen sequenced in a study of T cell responses to AZD1222 COVID-19 vaccine (dated by TCRdb to about 2021). The library relied on the immunoSEQ multiplex PCR assay. What TCRdb holds here is the immuneACCESS table cut down to in-frame rearrangements. Part of the clones is not present; checked against another copy, under half of the missing clones reflect an unresolved V gene, and the others are unexplained. This sample has 86,000 or so clones in its table, and around 90% of those were observed once. The ten largest clones capture around 10% of the sample. The intended sense of this specimen's time point label: about 28 days (+/-7) after the second vaccine dose. Sequences were derived from peripheral blood, sampled 28 days after the second AZD1222 dose. The receptors were gathered from an adult who received the AZD1222 COVID-19 vaccine.

The chain has TRBV4-1 and TRBJ2-1; TRBD2 agrees at 8 bases. Germline CDR1 and CDR2: MGHRA and YSYEKL. The CDR3 extends over 16 amino acids. With 1 base clipped from V and 2 bases from J, the junction kept 4 bases outside the gene matches. In DNA form, the CDR3 reads TGCGCCAGCAGCCAAGCGAATAGCGGGACCTACAATGAGCAGTTCTTC. It codes for CASSQANSGTYNEQFF.

The rearrangement uses TRBV2 and TRBJ1-5; TRBD1 aligns across 8 bases. The CDR3 contains 14 residues. Germline V gene lookup returns CDR1 SNHLY and CDR2 FYNNEI. Unmatched junction bases numbered 4, after V lost 6 bases and J lost 3 bases. DNA of the CDR3: TGTGCCAGCAGCCGACAGGGGATCAATCAGCCCCAGCATTTT. Translated, it gives CASSRQGINQPQHF.

The V and J genes are TRBV4-1 and TRBJ1-5; D ambiguous. Germline V gene lookup returns CDR1 MGHRA and CDR2 YSYEKL. The CDR3 contains 15 residues. The V end was cut by 2 bases, the J end by 0 bases, with 8 bases between. Written as DNA, the CDR3 is TGCGCCAGCAGCCAACGACATAATAGCAATCAGCCCCAGCATTTT. As protein: CASSQRHNSNQPQHF.

The rearrangement uses TRBV5-1 and TRBJ2-3, with D unresolved. CDR1 is SGHRS and CDR2 is YFSETQ in the germline V gene. Trimming took 0 bases from V and 9 from J, leaving 14 bases between them. The CDR3 is 14 amino acids. The CDR3 DNA reads as TGCGCCAGCAGCTTGGAATCCACGACCCACACGCAGTATTTT. Protein: CASSLESTTHTQYF.

The rearrangement links TRBV9 to TRBJ1-6; TRBD1 matches at 11 bases. Germline V lookup: CDR1 SGDLS, CDR2 YYNGEE. This CDR3 contains 16 residues. V gave up 3 bases and J gave up 3 bases; unmatched junction bases: 2. The CDR3: CASSAGTGGYNSPLHF. The CDR3 DNA is TGTGCCAGCAGCGCCGGGACAGGGGGCTATAATTCACCCCTCCACTTT.

The gene calls are TRBV12-3 or TRBV12-4 and TRBJ1-5; D is undetermined. CDR3 length: 13 amino acids. V dropped 5 bases and J dropped 1 base, with 6 bases sitting between them. The CDR3 loop reads CASSLESNQPQHF. For the CDR3, the DNA is TGTGCCAGCAGTCTGGAAAGCAATCAGCCCCAGCATTTT.

This clone was found once. The chain joins TRBV30 to TRBJ1-5, with D hard to call. This CDR3 comprises 13 residues. Germline values: CDR1 GTSNPN, CDR2 SVGIG (reference sequence). V was cut by 2 bases and J by 10 bases, with 15 bases left in between. In DNA, the CDR3 is TGTGCCTGGAGTAACGGGCCAGCGGGACCCCAGCATTTT. Translated, it gives CAWSNGPAGPQHF.

Here the CDR3 DNA reads TGTGCCAGCAGCCGGAGTTCCGGTTTTTCTAGCACAGATACGCAGTATTTT. As protein: CASSRSSGFSSTDTQYF. J is TRBJ2-3 and V is TRBV21-1; the table names TRBD2, a call not compared with the DNA. TRBV21-1 is a listed pseudogene. There are 17 residues in the CDR3.

V is TRBV30 and J is TRBJ2-3; D remains unclear. The CDR3 sequence is 15 residues long. Germline V gene sequence: CDR1 GTSNPN, CDR2 SVGIG (reference sequence). V was clipped by 2 bases and J by 2 bases, with 14 bases between them. The DNA of the CDR3 is TGTGCCTGGAGTCTTGCTACACTACCCACAGATACGCAGTATTTT. This sequence encodes CAWSLATLPTDTQYF.

The chain combines TRBV25-1 with TRBJ2-7; 10 nucleotides agree with TRBD1. V shed 3 bases, J shed 4 bases, and the junction held 6 bases outside the gene matches. CDR1 is MGHDK and CDR2 is SYGVNS in the germline V gene. This CDR3 spans 15 amino acids. The CDR3 loop reads CASSDRGTGAYEQYF. The CDR3 DNA sequence: TGTGCCAGCAGTGATCGGGGGACAGGGGCGTACGAGCAGTACTTC.

V is TRBV3-1 (or the pseudogene TRBV3-2) and J is TRBJ2-1, with 9 bases fitting TRBD2. V lost 6 bases to trimming and J lost 4 bases; unmatched junction nucleotides: 10. The CDR3 is made up of 16 amino acids. Germline CDR1 LGHDT, CDR2 YNNKEL (reference sequence). The CDR3, as DNA: TGTGCCAGCAGTCCGACTAGCGGAAAATTATACAATGAGCAGTTCTTC. Residues: CASSPTSGKLYNEQFF.

The chain carries TRBV12-5 and TRBJ2-2; 7 bases align to TRBD1. CDR1 is LGHNT, CDR2 FRNRAP, per germline. The CDR3 length is 13 residues. V lost 10 bases to trimming and J lost 6 bases; unmatched junction nucleotides: 8. CDR3 sequence (DNA): TGTGCTACCCGACAGGGCGTCCCCGGGGAGCTGTTTTTT. It encodes CATRQGVPGELFF. Full variable domain (missing parts from reference TRBV12-5 and TRBJ2-2): DARVTQTPRHKVTEMGQEVTMRCQPILGHNTVFWYRQTMMQGLELLAYFRNRAPLDDSGMPKDRFSAEMPDATLATLKIQPSEPRDSAVYFCATRQGVPGELFFGEGSRLTVL.

The V and J genes are TRBV5-4 and TRBJ1-2, with TRBD1 identical over 9 bases. Germline trimming cut 4 bases from V and 14 bases from J; bases unmatched to any gene: 9. CDR1 SGHNT and CDR2 YYREEE come from the germline V gene (reference sequence). The CDR3 spans 12 residues. The CDR3 DNA is TGTGCCAGCAGCCCGTCCCGGGACAGGGAAACCTTC. Its protein is CASSPSRDRETF.

The chain uses TRBV18 and TRBJ2-7, with TRBD1 matching 8 bases. V lost 2 bases to trimming and J lost 6 bases; unmatched junction nucleotides: 3. CDR1 and CDR2 (germline): KGHSH, LQKENI. This CDR3 has 13 amino acids. The CDR3 sequence: CASSPTTGVEQYF. CDR3 bases: TGTGCCAGCTCACCAACGACAGGGGTCGAGCAGTACTTC.

The chain couples TRBV27 to TRBJ1-6; tentative D call: TRBD1 (5 bases). Looked up from germline, CDR1 is MNHEY and CDR2 is SMNVEV (reference sequence). V was shortened by 3 bases and J by 7 bases, with 10 bases between the two germline ends. This CDR3 spans 14 amino acids. The CDR3 DNA reads as TGTGCCAGCAGTTTCGGCAGGGACAATTCACCCCTCCACTTT. Translation gives CASSFGRDNSPLHF.

The chain joins TRBV9 to TRBJ1-2; D might be TRBD1 (5 bases). V dropped 4 bases and J dropped 5 bases, with 9 bases sitting between them. Germline lookup yields CDR1 SGDLS and CDR2 YYNGEE. The CDR3 sequence is 12 residues long. In DNA, the CDR3 is TGTGCCAGCAGCCCTGGGGGGTATGGCTACACCTTC. Translation gives CASSPGGYGYTF.

The rearrangement uses TRBV6-5 and TRBJ2-1; 7 bases agree with TRBD1. The CDR3 extends over 15 amino acids. V lost 8 bases and J lost 2; bases outside the gene matches: 9. The germline gives CDR1 MNHEY, CDR2 SVGAGI. CDR3 region: CASRQGPGTYNEQFF. The CDR3 region has the DNA TGTGCCAGCCGACAGGGCCCAGGCACCTACAATGAGCAGTTCTTC.

This clone appeared a few times. The genes are TRBV5-4 and TRBJ1-3; 8 bases align to TRBD1. V was clipped by 5 bases and J by 0 bases; unmatched bases: 4. The length of the CDR3 is 15 residues. Germline loops: CDR1 SGHNT, CDR2 YYREEE (reference sequence). This CDR3 is CASRSDRGSGNTIYF. In DNA form, the CDR3 reads TGTGCCAGCAGATCCGACAGGGGCTCTGGAAACACCATATATTTT. The complete variable domain, with remaining parts taken from reference TRBV5-4 and TRBJ1-3, reads ETGVTQSPTHLIKTRGQQVTLRCSSQSGHNTVSWYQQALGQGPQFIFQYYREEENGRGNFPPRFSGLQFPNYSSELNVNALELDDSALYLCASRSDRGSGNTIYFGEGSWLTVV.

The chain employs TRBV3-1 (or the pseudogene TRBV3-2) and TRBJ2-5; TRBD2 might be the D (5 bases). The germline V and J ends were trimmed by 1 base and 2 bases, with 14 bases remaining between them. Germline V gene sequence: CDR1 LGHDT, CDR2 YNNKEL (reference sequence). CDR3 length: 16 residues. The CDR3 sequence: CASSQGELVRQETQYF. CDR3 sequence (DNA): TGTGCCAGCAGCCAAGGGGAGCTAGTACGACAAGAGACCCAGTACTTC.

The chain joins TRBV28 to TRBJ2-7, with D unclear. The germline V gene encodes CDR1 MDHEN and CDR2 SYDVKM. The CDR3 has 14 amino acids. V shed 1 base and J shed 7 bases, with 14 bases lying between them. The CDR3 reads CASSLSGYSWEQYF. CDR3 DNA sequence: TGTGCCAGCAGTTTATCCGGTTACTCGTGGGAGCAGTACTTC.

This clone was seen a single time. The chain joins TRBV27 to TRBJ1-2; 12 bases are a match to TRBD1. The CDR3 sequence is 17 residues long. V trimming: 4 bases; J trimming: 6 bases; junction bases outside the gene matches: 12. Germline CDR1 MNHEY, CDR2 SMNVEV (reference sequence). DNA for the CDR3: TGTGCCAGCAGTTCACCCCTGCGGGGACAGGGGGCGGATGGCTACACCTTC. This translates into CASSSPLRGQGADGYTF.

The DNA of the CDR3 is TGTGCCAGCAGCCAAGATATGGGACAGGGCACTGAAGCTTTCTTT. Protein: CASSQDMGQGTEAFF. V usage is TRBV3-1 (or the pseudogene TRBV3-2) and J usage is TRBJ1-1, with 9 bases fitting TRBD1. CDR1 LGHDT and CDR2 YNNKEL come from the germline V gene (reference sequence). V was pared by 0 bases and J by 4 bases, with 3 bases of the junction left unmatched. This CDR3 is built from 15 residues.

This clone was counted a single time. The chain combines TRBV2 with TRBJ1-2, with TRBD1 matching over 7 bases. Unmatched junction bases numbered 7, after V lost 10 bases and J lost 2 bases. CDR3 length: 13 amino acids. Germline CDR1 is SNHLY and CDR2 is FYNNEI. The CDR3 loop is CANTPGQNYGYTF. Written as DNA, the CDR3 is TGTGCCAATACTCCGGGACAGAACTATGGCTACACCTTC.

The chain links TRBV5-1 to TRBJ1-4; no firm D call. V was clipped by 7 bases and J by 1 base, with 8 bases between them. The CDR3 consists of 13 residues. Germline CDR1 and CDR2: SGHRS and YFSETQ. CDR3 protein: CASSDGTNEKLFF. The DNA for the CDR3 is TGCGCCAGCTCGGACGGAACTAATGAAAAACTGTTTTTT.

The chain combines TRBV19 with TRBJ2-2; 9 positions agree with TRBD1. The CDR3 contains 19 residues. Germline values: CDR1 LNHDA, CDR2 SQIVND (reference sequence). The J segment lost 3 bases and the V segment lost 4 bases, leaving 15 bases of the junction unmatched. The CDR3, as DNA: TGTGCCAGTAGTAGCCCCCCCGACAGGGGGTATTCGGACACCGGGGAGCTGTTTTTT. Amino acid sequence: CASSSPPDRGYSDTGELFF.

The chain combines TRBV18 with TRBJ1-5; D gene uncertain. The germline gives CDR1 KGHSH, CDR2 LQKENI. Trimming stripped 1 base from V and 3 bases from J, with 10 bases between. The length of the CDR3 is 15 residues. CDR3 amino acids: CASSPREKHNQPQHF. The CDR3 DNA sequence: TGTGCCAGCTCACCACGGGAGAAGCACAATCAGCCCCAGCATTTT.